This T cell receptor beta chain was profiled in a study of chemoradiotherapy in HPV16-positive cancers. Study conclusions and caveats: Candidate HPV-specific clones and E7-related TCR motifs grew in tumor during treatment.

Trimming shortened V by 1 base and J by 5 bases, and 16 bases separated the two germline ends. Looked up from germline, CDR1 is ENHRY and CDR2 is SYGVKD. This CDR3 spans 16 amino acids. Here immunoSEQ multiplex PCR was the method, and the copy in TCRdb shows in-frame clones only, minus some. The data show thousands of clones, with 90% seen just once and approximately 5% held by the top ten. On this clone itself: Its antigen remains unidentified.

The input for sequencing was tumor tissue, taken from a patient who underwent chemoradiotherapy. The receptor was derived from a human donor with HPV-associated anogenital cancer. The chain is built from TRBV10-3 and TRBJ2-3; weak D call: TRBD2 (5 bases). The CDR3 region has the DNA TGTGCCATCAGTGAGTGGTCTAGCCAACCCCAAGATACGCAGTATTTT. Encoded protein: CAISEWSSQPQDTQYF.